The rows below give T cell receptor beta chains drawn from one sample of a study of identical twins. TCRdb re-analysed the 5' RACE reads in MiXCR, keeping a single row per CDR3 protein. This table holds fewer than 250,000 distinct CDR3 sequences, roughly 9.4% found once. The sequenced sample consisted of memory (CD45RO+) T cells sorted from blood. All receptors come from a woman between 18 and 29 years old in good health. CDR3s include the opening cysteine and the closing phenylalanine or tryptophan. D genes are given only for firm matches. Clone size is given for some rows only: seen once, a few or many times, or a class if the clone is expanded.

len	j_gene	abundance	d_gene	v_gene	CDR3aa	CDR3nt
12	TRBJ2-5	NA	NA	TRBV6-6	CASSYLRETQYF	TGTGCCAGCAGTTACTTACGTGAGACCCAGTACTTC
13	TRBJ2-7	few	NA	TRBV5-1	CASSLYTAYEQYF	TGCGCCAGCAGCTTGTACACCGCCTACGAGCAGTACTTC
15	TRBJ2-2	few	NA	TRBV7-9	CASSVRGWNTGELFF	TGTGCCAGCAGCGTCAGGGGATGGAACACCGGGGAGCTGTTTTTT
15	TRBJ2-1	many	NA	TRBV5-1	CASSTIAGSYNEQFF	TGCGCCAGCAGCACTATTGCCGGCTCCTACAATGAGCAGTTCTTC
15	TRBJ2-1	NA	NA	TRBV5-1	CASSPRRVDWDEQFF	TGCGCCAGCAGCCCCCGTAGGGTTGATTGGGATGAGCAGTTCTTC
12	TRBJ2-7	NA	NA	TRBV7-9	CASSTQYYEQYF	TGTGCCAGCAGCACACAATACTACGAGCAGTACTTC
12	TRBJ2-4	NA	TRBD1	TRBV5-4	CASSDRENIQYF	TGTGCCAGCAGCGACAGGGAAAACATTCAGTACTTC
16	TRBJ2-2	few	NA	TRBV5-4	CASSLGSGANTGELFF	TGTGCCAGCAGCTTGGGGTCGGGGGCGAACACCGGGGAGCTGTTTTTT
16	TRBJ2-6	NA	NA	TRBV4-3	CASSQSGSGGANVLTF	TGCGCCAGCAGCCAATCAGGGTCGGGCGGGGCCAACGTCCTGACTTTC
16	TRBJ1-6	NA	TRBD1	TRBV4-2	CASSEYPGQGNSPLHF	TGTGCCAGCAGCGAATACCCGGGACAGGGTAATTCACCCCTCCACTTT
13	TRBJ1-1	many	NA	TRBV3-1	CASKWRGGGEAFF	TGTGCCAGCAAGTGGAGGGGAGGAGGCGAAGCTTTCTTT
11	TRBJ1-1	NA	NA	TRBV20-1	CSARDSSGAFF	TGCAGTGCTAGAGATAGCAGCGGGGCTTTCTTT
14	TRBJ2-1	NA	TRBD2	TRBV5-1	CASSLEREVNEQFF	TGCGCCAGCAGCTTGGAACGGGAGGTCAATGAGCAGTTCTTC
16	TRBJ2-6	many	TRBD1	TRBV10-3	CAINRDREYGANVLTF	TGTGCCATCAACCGGGACAGGGAGTATGGGGCCAACGTCCTGACTTTC
14	TRBJ1-1	many	NA	TRBV5-6	CASSLAQINTEAFF	TGTGCCAGCAGCTTGGCACAGATCAATACTGAAGCTTTCTTT
14	TRBJ2-1	NA	NA	TRBV15	CATSGTPWWHEQFF	TGTGCCACAAGTGGGACTCCTTGGTGGCATGAGCAGTTCTTC
11	TRBJ2-1	NA	NA	TRBV29-1	CSARPRDEQFF	TGCAGCGCTAGACCTCGGGATGAGCAGTTCTTC
13	TRBJ1-6	few	NA	TRBV12-3/TRBV12-4	CASSLGVKSPLHF	TGTGCCAGCAGTTTAGGGGTGAAATCACCCCTCCACTTT